This TCR beta chain originates from a study of blood T cells in healthy people across ages. Study in general: About one barcoded beta molecule was captured per two T cells (by template switching). Study observations and caveats: PBMC samples, being unsorted, prevented any conclusive comparison of naive and antigen-experienced cells.

Germline lookup yields CDR1 MDHEN and CDR2 SYDVKM. V was cut by 4 bases and J by 4 bases, with 13 bases left in between. The CDR3 is 15 amino acids. As regards this clonotype: Its matching antigen is unknown.

PCR was performed a second time for 7 to 11 cycles using a sample-barcoded 5' primer and a J-beta primer mix. TCRdb independently ran MiXCR on the 5' RACE reads; one entry per CDR3 protein. The sample yields under 700,000 distinct CDR3 sequences, approximately 25% seen once. Healthy Russian Caucasian donors spanned ages roughly 6 to 100 years. This sample was also put to use in a study of T cells of mothers and their children. That report adds: According to the study, all extracted RNA entered cDNA synthesis at around 1.4 ug per 15 ul.

The V and J genes are TRBV28 and TRBJ1-4; the D gene is possibly TRBD1 (6 bases). The sample taken for sequencing was blood. The source of this sequence is a boy younger than 18 in good health. The DNA of the CDR3 is TGTGCCAGCAGTTCCTCAGGGGCCAGTAATGAAAAACTGTTTTTT. Its translation is CASSSSGASNEKLFF.